The 21 T cell receptor beta chains given below trace back to one sample, sequenced in a study of T-cell memory formation after mild COVID-19. TCRdb analysed the 5' RACE reads with MiXCR anew, one entry per CDR3 protein. The repertoire consists of about 140,000 distinct CDR3 sequences, with about 25% occurring once and the leading ten covering less than 25%. Sequencing was carried out using PBMCs or a T cell subset sorted from them (not recorded which). These receptor sequences come from an adult woman who had mild COVID-19 (a few samples of this study predate the infection). Cell type and time point are not known.

The rearrangement links TRBV5-1 to TRBJ1-5, with D possibly matching TRBD1 (5 bases). There are 14 residues in the CDR3. Germline V gene lookup returns CDR1 SGHRS and CDR2 YFSETQ. Trimming took off 5 bases at V and 2 bases at J, with 11 bases between the two ends. The CDR3 reads CASREGGGNQPQHF. The CDR3 bases are TGCGCCAGCAGGGAGGGAGGGGGCAATCAGCCCCAGCATTTT. Full variable domain (remainder filled in from reference TRBV5-1 and TRBJ1-5): KAGVTQTPRYLIKTRGQQVTLSCSPISGHRSVSWYQQTPGQGLQFLFEYFSETQRNKGNFPGRFSGRQFSNSRSEMNVSTLELGDSALYLCASREGGGNQPQHFGDGTRLSIL.

There are a few counts of this clonotype. The genes are TRBV4-1 and TRBJ2-7, with unresolved D. Trimming cost V 0 bases and J 2 bases, with 17 bases left between them. CDR3 size: 17 residues. Germline CDR1 reads MGHRA; CDR2 reads YSYEKL. The CDR3: CASSQDRDIGATYEQYF. The CDR3 DNA is TGCGCCAGCAGCCAAGATCGAGACATTGGTGCGACCTACGAGCAGTACTTC.

The chain recombines TRBV7-6 with TRBJ1-2; 8 nucleotides align to TRBD1. From germline, CDR1 is SGHVS and CDR2 FNYEAQ. This CDR3 has 14 residues. V was pared by 4 bases and J by 7 bases, with 8 bases of the junction left unmatched. The CDR3: CASSSPGQDSGYTF. In nucleotides, the CDR3 is TGTGCCAGCAGCTCCCCGGGACAGGACTCTGGCTACACCTTC.

The CDR3 nucleotides are TGTGCCAGCAGGGGAATAGCGGGAGTAGAATATGGTGAGCAGTTCTTC. It specifies CASRGIAGVEYGEQFF. This chain joins TRBV11-2 and TRBJ2-1, with TRBD2 matching 9 bases. There are 16 residues in the CDR3. The germline CDR1 and CDR2 sequences are SGHAT and FQNNGV. The V and J ends lost 6 bases and 9 bases, in that order; junction bases with no gene match: 15.

This chain links TRBV6-5 with TRBJ1-2; a possible D gene is TRBD1 (5 bases). Deletions cut 6 bases from V and 0 bases from J, with 17 bases between. The CDR3 has 16 residues. Per germline, CDR1 MNHEY and CDR2 SVGAGI. Here the CDR3 DNA reads TGTGCCAGCAGCCCCAGGGTTTTCCGCGCTAACTATGGCTACACCTTC. Amino acids: CASSPRVFRANYGYTF.

The chain combines TRBV7-8 with TRBJ1-1, with D uncertain. Germline CDR1 is SGHVS and CDR2 is FQNEAQ. The CDR3 has 14 residues. V lost 0 bases to trimming and J lost 5 bases, with 10 bases between them. The CDR3 nucleotides are TGTGCCAGCAGCTTAGCGGGCGCCGGGACTGAAGCTTTCTTT. Translated: CASSLAGAGTEAFF.

This clonotype was seen a few times. This chain connects TRBV24-1 to TRBJ2-2; 8 nucleotides agree with TRBD1. This CDR3 contains 12 residues. Trimming cost V 10 bases and J 8 bases; bases outside gene matches: 5. CDR1 is KGHDR and CDR2 is SFDVKD in the germline V gene. For the CDR3, the DNA is TGTGCCACTGGACAGGGCAGGGGGGAGCTGTTTTTT. It specifies CATGQGRGELFF.

The chain recombines TRBV3-1 with TRBJ1-1; no definite D call. The CDR3 is 15 amino acids. Germline CDR1 and CDR2: LGHDT and YNNKEL (reference sequence). Trimming pared 0 bases from V and 3 bases from J, leaving 11 bases between. CDR3 DNA: TGTGCCAGCAGCCAAGATCTGGGGAAATACACTGAAGCTTTCTTT. The encoded protein is CASSQDLGKYTEAFF.

This clonotype showed up just a few times. The gene calls are TRBV7-9 and TRBJ1-1, with D possibly being TRBD1 (5 bases). The CDR3 extends over 14 amino acids. The germline V and J ends were trimmed by 5 bases and 4 bases, with 14 bases remaining between them. The germline V gene encodes CDR1 SEHNR and CDR2 FQNEAQ (reference sequence). CDR3 nucleotides: TGTGCCAGCAGCACGCCGGGACCGCGCACTGAAGCTTTCTTT. It specifies CASSTPGPRTEAFF.

The chain is built from TRBV27 and TRBJ2-1, with unresolved D. The CDR3 is made up of 15 amino acids. V lost 6 bases and J 0 bases, leaving 12 bases between the germline ends. Germline lookup yields CDR1 MNHEY and CDR2 SMNVEV (reference sequence). CDR3 sequence: CASSSFPSSYNEQFF. CDR3 DNA sequence: TGTGCCAGCAGCTCCTTCCCGAGCTCCTACAATGAGCAGTTCTTC.

The CDR3 DNA is TGTGCCAGCAGTTTGGGGACCGATACTCACGAGCAGTACTTC. Residues: CASSLGTDTHEQYF. The J gene is TRBJ2-7, the V gene TRBV27, with D possibly being TRBD1 or TRBD2 (5 bases each). Germline V gene lookup returns CDR1 MNHEY and CDR2 SMNVEV (reference sequence). Trimming pared 3 bases from V and 5 bases from J, leaving 14 bases between. This CDR3 has 14 residues.

The chain recombines TRBV5-1 with TRBJ2-2; the D gene is possibly TRBD1 (7 bases). In germline, CDR1 is SGHRS, CDR2 YFSETQ. Trimming removed 4 bases at V and 4 bases at J, with 17 bases between. The length of the CDR3 is 16 residues. The CDR3 DNA sequence: TGCGCCAGCAGCCCCGACTCGGGGGACAGCACCGGGGAGCTGTTTTTT. This codes for CASSPDSGDSTGELFF.

This chain links TRBV14 with TRBJ1-2, with D possibly TRBD1 on 6 matching bases. With 0 bases removed from V and 4 bases from J, the gap between germline ends came to 9 bases. CDR1 SGHDN and CDR2 FVKESK come from the germline V gene. This CDR3 region has 14 residues. The CDR3 nucleotides are TGTGCCAGCAGCCAAGATACAGGGCCCTATGGCTACACCTTC. This codes for CASSQDTGPYGYTF.

This clonotype was observed a handful of times. The J gene is TRBJ2-3, the V gene TRBV9; 8 nucleotides line up with TRBD2. Trimming took 4 bases from V and 0 from J; bases not matched to a gene: 4. The CDR3 totals 15 residues. From germline, CDR1 is SGDLS and CDR2 YYNGEE. The CDR3 DNA follows: TGTGCCAGCAGCACGAGCGGGGGTAGCACAGATACGCAGTATTTT. Its protein is CASSTSGGSTDTQYF.

This clonotype was counted a few times. This chain uses TRBV4-1 with TRBJ1-2; D might be TRBD1 (5 bases). Germline CDR1 reads MGHRA; CDR2 reads YSYEKL. CDR3 size: 14 residues. The V gene lost 3 bases and the J gene lost 8 bases, with 16 bases spanning the gap. CDR3 sequence: CASSQRAAGRGYTF. CDR3 DNA sequence: TGCGCCAGCAGCCAGAGGGCGGCAGGGCGGGGCTACACCTTC.

This clonotype was detected many times. The chain has TRBV29-1 and TRBJ2-3; no reliable D call. This CDR3 contains 14 residues. The germline V gene has CDR1 SQVTM and CDR2 ANQGSEA. Trimming cost V 6 bases and J 2 bases, with 15 bases left between them. The CDR3 nucleotides are TGCAGCGTCGTCCAGGAAGGAATCACAGATACGCAGTATTTT. This sequence encodes CSVVQEGITDTQYF.

This chain connects TRBV9 to TRBJ1-2, with 7 positions matching TRBD1. Germline assignment: CDR1 SGDLS and CDR2 YYNGEE. This CDR3 has 14 amino acids. J lost 7 bases, V lost 4 bases, and 10 bases had no gene match. The CDR3 sequence is CASSPGRTGFGYTF. The DNA of the CDR3 is TGTGCCAGCAGCCCGGGGCGGACAGGATTTGGCTACACCTTC. The full variable domain, in which reference TRBV9 and TRBJ1-2 provide the parts outside the CDR3, is DSGVTQTPKHLITATGQRVTLRCSPRSGDLSVYWYQQSLDQGLQFLIQYYNGEERAKGNILERFSAQQFPDLHSELNLSSLELGDSALYFCASSPGRTGFGYTFGSGTRLTVV.

This clonotype was seen more than once but under ten times. The chain couples TRBV6-4 to TRBJ2-1, with 10 bases that match TRBD1. V trimming: 4 bases; J trimming: 7 bases; junction bases outside the gene matches: 4. Germline lookup yields CDR1 MRHNA and CDR2 SNTAGT. The CDR3 runs 14 residues. CDR3 coding DNA: TGTGCCAGCAGTGGCACGGGACAGGGGAATGAGCAGTTCTTC. Translation: CASSGTGQGNEQFF.

The chain couples TRBV7-6 to TRBJ2-1, with 10 bases identical to TRBD2. The CDR3 spans 20 residues. Germline V lookup: CDR1 SGHVS, CDR2 FNYEAQ. V shed 5 bases and J 3 bases; nucleotides not matched to a gene: 19. The CDR3 protein is CASSPVAGGLPGALYNEQFF. The CDR3 DNA is TGTGCCAGCAGCCCGGTAGCGGGAGGACTACCAGGGGCTCTCTACAATGAGCAGTTCTTC. Full variable domain (rest looked up from reference TRBV7-6 and TRBJ2-1): GAGVSQSPRYKVTKRGQDVALRCDPISGHVSLYWYRQALGQGPEFLTYFNYEAQQDKSGLPNDRFSAERPEGSISTLTIQRTEQRDSAMYRCASSPVAGGLPGALYNEQFFGPGTRLTVL.

This clonotype was counted between two and nine times. The chain couples TRBV14 to TRBJ1-4; weak D call: TRBD1 (5 bases). CDR1 is SGHDN and CDR2 is FVKESK in the germline V gene. The CDR3 loop spans 15 amino acids. V was cut by 4 bases and J by 5 bases, with 14 bases left in between. CDR3 DNA: TGTGCCAGCAGCCGCTCGTCCTGGGGGAATGAAAAACTGTTTTTT. Its protein product is CASSRSSWGNEKLFF.

The CDR3 loop is CASSPEGTGVMNTEAFF. The CDR3, as DNA: TGTGCCAGCAGCCCCGAGGGGACAGGGGTGATGAACACTGAAGCTTTCTTT. This chain joins TRBV7-9 and TRBJ1-1; 10 bases align to TRBD1. This CDR3 spans 17 amino acids. The germline V gene encodes CDR1 SEHNR and CDR2 FQNEAQ (reference sequence). The junction had 9 bases not matched to a gene; V was cut back by 5 bases and J by 0 bases.